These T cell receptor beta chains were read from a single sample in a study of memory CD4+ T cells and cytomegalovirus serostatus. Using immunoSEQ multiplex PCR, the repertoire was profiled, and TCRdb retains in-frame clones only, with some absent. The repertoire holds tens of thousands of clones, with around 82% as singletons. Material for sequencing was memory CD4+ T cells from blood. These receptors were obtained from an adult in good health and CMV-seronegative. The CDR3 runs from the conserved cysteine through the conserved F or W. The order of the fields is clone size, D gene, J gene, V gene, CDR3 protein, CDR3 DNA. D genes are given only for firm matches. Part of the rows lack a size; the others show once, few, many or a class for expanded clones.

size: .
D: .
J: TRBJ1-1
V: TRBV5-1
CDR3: CASSLTISMNTEAFF
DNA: TGCGCCAGCAGCTTGACAATTTCCATGAACACTGAAGCTTTCTTT

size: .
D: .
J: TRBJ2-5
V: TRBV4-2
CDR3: CASSQDSSGNAQETQYF
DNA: TGTGCCAGCAGCCAAGACTCGAGTGGCAACGCCCAAGAGACCCAGTACTTC

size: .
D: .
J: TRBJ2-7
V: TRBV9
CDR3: CASSGGPSYEQYF
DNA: TGTGCCAGCAGCGGGGGACCATCCTACGAGCAGTACTTC

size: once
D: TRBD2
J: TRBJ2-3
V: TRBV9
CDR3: CASSVGTSGTDTQYF
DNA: TGTGCCAGCAGCGTTGGGACTAGCGGCACAGATACGCAGTATTTT

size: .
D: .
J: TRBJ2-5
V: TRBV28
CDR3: CASSVTTVQETQYF
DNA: TGTGCCAGCAGTGTAACGACGGTACAAGAGACCCAGTACTTC

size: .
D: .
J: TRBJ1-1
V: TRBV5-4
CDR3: CASSLMGEAFF
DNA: TGTGCCAGCAGCTTGATGGGGGAAGCTTTCTTT

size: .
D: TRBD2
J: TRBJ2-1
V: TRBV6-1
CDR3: CASSEGPAGGRIPNEQFF
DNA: TGTGCCAGCAGTGAAGGCCCAGCGGGGGGTCGAATACCAAATGAGCAGTTCTTC

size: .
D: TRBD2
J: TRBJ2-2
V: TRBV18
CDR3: CASSPPSSGATGELFF
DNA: TGTGCCAGCTCACCACCGTCTAGCGGGGCCACCGGGGAGCTGTTTTTT

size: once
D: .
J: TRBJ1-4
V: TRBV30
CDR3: CAWTATDATNEKLFF
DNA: TGTGCCTGGACAGCCACAGATGCAACTAATGAAAAACTGTTTTTT

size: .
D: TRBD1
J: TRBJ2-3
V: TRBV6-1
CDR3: CASTLDRVFQYF
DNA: TGTGCCAGCACGCTGGACAGGGTCTTTCAGTATTTT

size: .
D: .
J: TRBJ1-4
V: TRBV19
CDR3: CASSISHGARSEKLFF
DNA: TGTGCCAGTAGTATAAGCCACGGGGCGCGGAGTGAAAAACTGTTTTTT

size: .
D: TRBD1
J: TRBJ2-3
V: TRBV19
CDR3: CASSISDRSTDTQYF
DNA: TGTGCCAGTAGTATTTCGGACAGGAGCACAGATACGCAGTATTTT

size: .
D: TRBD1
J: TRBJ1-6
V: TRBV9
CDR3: CASSVDRTSYNSPLHF
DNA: TGTGCCAGCAGCGTGGACAGGACCTCCTATAATTCACCCCTCCACTTT

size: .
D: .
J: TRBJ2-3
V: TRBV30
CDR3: CAWSVRADTQYF
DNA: TGTGCCTGGAGTGTACGGGCAGATACGCAGTATTTT

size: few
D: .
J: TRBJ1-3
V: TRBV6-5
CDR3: CATTNGNTIYF
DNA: TGTGCCACCACGAATGGAAACACCATATATTTT

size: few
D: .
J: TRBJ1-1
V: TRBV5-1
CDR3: CASSLALGKNTEAFF
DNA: TGCGCCAGCAGCTTGGCCCTGGGAAAGAACACTGAAGCTTTCTTT

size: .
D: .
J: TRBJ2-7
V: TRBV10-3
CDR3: CAAGRGAYEQYF
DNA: TGTGCCGCGGGGAGGGGGGCCTACGAGCAGTACTTC

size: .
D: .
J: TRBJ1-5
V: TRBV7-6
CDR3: CASSLAQTNQPQHF
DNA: TGTGCCAGCAGCTTAGCACAGACAAATCAGCCCCAGCATTTT

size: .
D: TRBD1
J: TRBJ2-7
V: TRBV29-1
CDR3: CSAYGDRGQYEQYF
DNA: TGCAGCGCGTACGGGGACAGGGGGCAATACGAGCAGTACTTC

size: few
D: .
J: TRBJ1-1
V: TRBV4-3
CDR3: CASSQEGIGQDTEAFF
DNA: TGCGCCAGCAGCCAAGAGGGTATCGGGCAGGACACTGAAGCTTTCTTT

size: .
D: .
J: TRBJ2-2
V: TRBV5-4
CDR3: CASSSDPGTHNTGELFF
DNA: TGTGCCAGCAGCTCGGACCCCGGGACTCACAACACCGGGGAGCTGTTTTTT

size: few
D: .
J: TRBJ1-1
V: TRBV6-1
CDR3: CASTLQGNTEAFF
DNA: TGTGCCAGCACTCTACAGGGGAACACTGAAGCTTTCTTT

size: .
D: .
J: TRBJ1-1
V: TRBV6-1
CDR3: CASSVAGLGTEAFF
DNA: TGTGCCAGCAGTGTTGCCGGGCTGGGCACTGAAGCTTTCTTT

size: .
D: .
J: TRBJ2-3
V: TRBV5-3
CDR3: CARSLTPFRLADTQYF
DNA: TGTGCCAGAAGCTTGACTCCCTTTAGACTAGCAGATACGCAGTATTTT

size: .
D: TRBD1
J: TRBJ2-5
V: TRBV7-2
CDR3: CASSLPRDRGRETQYF
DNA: TGTGCCAGCAGCCTACCCCGGGACAGGGGACGGGAGACCCAGTACTTC

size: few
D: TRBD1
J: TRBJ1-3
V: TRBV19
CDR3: CASTLDRVSGNTIYF
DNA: TGTGCCAGTACCCTCGACAGGGTCTCTGGAAACACCATATATTTT

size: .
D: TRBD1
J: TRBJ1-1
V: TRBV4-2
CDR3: CASSLEAGGGAEAFF
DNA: TGTGCCAGCAGCTTGGAGGCAGGGGGTGGTGCTGAAGCTTTCTTT

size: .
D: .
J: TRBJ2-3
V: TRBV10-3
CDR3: CAISEGDTQYF
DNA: TGTGCCATCAGTGAAGGAGATACGCAGTATTTT

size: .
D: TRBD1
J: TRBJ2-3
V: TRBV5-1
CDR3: CASSPRTGWTDTQYF
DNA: TGCGCCAGCAGCCCCAGGACAGGGTGGACAGATACGCAGTATTTT

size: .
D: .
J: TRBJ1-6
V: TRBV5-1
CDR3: CASSLEGSFVSPLHF
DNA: TGCGCCAGCAGCTTGGAAGGCAGCTTTGTGTCACCCCTCCACTTT

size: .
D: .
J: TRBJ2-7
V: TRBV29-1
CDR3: CSAKRESYEQYF
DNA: TGCAGCGCCAAGAGGGAATCCTACGAGCAGTACTTC

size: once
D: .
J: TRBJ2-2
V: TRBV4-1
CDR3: CASSQTAELFF
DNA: TGCGCCAGCAGCCAAACAGCTGAGCTGTTTTTT

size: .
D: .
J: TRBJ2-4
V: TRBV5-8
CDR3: CASSLFVYGRAKNIQYF
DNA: TGTGCCAGCAGCTTGTTTGTTTATGGCAGGGCCAAAAACATTCAGTACTTC

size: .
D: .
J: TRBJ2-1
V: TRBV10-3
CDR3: CAIRGPSDNEQFF
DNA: TGTGCCATCAGGGGACCGAGTGACAATGAGCAGTTCTTC

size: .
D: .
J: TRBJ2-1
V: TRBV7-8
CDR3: CASSLVPGGPGNEQFF
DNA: TGTGCCAGCAGCTTAGTACCCGGGGGGCCCGGCAATGAGCAGTTCTTC

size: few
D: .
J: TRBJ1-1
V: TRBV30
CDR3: CAGRTRMNTEAFF
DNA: TGTGCCGGCCGGACAAGGATGAACACTGAAGCTTTCTTT

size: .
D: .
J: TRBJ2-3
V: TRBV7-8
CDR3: CASTRRGRGDTDTQYF
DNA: TGTGCCAGCACTAGAAGGGGGCGGGGGGACACAGATACGCAGTATTTT

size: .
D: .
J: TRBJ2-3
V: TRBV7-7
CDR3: CASSPVSGTDTQYF
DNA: TGTGCCAGCAGCCCGGTTTCAGGCACAGATACGCAGTATTTT

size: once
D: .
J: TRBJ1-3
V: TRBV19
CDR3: CASASGNTIYF
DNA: TGTGCCAGTGCGTCTGGAAACACCATATATTTT

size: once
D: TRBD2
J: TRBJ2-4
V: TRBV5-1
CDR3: CASSLAIAGGTNIQYF
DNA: TGCGCCAGCAGCTTGGCCATAGCGGGGGGTACGAACATTCAGTACTTC

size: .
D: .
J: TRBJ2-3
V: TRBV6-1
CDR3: CASSEAGGSTDTQYF
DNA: TGTGCCAGCAGTGAAGCTGGGGGGAGCACAGATACGCAGTATTTT

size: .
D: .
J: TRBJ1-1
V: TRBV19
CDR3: CASSMTTPGPSAEAFF
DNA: TGTGCCAGTAGTATGACGACCCCGGGGCCGAGCGCTGAAGCTTTCTTT

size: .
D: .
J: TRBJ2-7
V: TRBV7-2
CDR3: CASSHFGETYEQYF
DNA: TGTGCCAGCTCCCACTTCGGGGAAACCTACGAGCAGTACTTC

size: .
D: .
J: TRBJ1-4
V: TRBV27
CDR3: CASSSNEKLFF
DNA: TGTGCCAGCAGTTCAAATGAAAAACTGTTTTTT